This T cell receptor (beta chain) originates from a study of human T cells and chemical hapten exposure (dated by TCRdb to the early 2020s). Regarding the research as a whole: For sensitization, 2% DPC in acetone was applied to a 2 cm by 2 cm area of upper inner arm skin. Peripheral blood TCR repertoire changes were tracked in vivo in alopecia patients during primary and secondary sensitization to the hapten diphenylcyclopropenone (DPC). Patient blood was sampled pre-sensitization (week 0) and at 2, 6 and about 24 weeks after DPC sensitization. Patch tests used Finn chambers with 0.01% DPC on the upper back, scored after 6 days by International Contact Dermatitis Research Group standards. For TCR sequencing, blood came from twenty-nine alopecia patients at anywhere from one to four time points (pre-sensitization, 2, 6 and 24 weeks). Libraries were combined into a pool for sequencing, and differences in TCR yield between samples came mainly from small differences in library volumes within the pool. Most of the patients in the cohort were female, and the cohort covered alopecia areata with under or over 50% scalp involvement, alopecia totalis and alopecia universalis. Throughout the study period of around 24 weeks, patients also received therapeutic DPC doses to the scalp every week.

The time point label on this specimen signifies: pre-sensitization, week 0. The sample's treatment or condition label, decoded: therapeutic diphenylcyclopropenone sensitization with weekly scalp DPC. Blood at each patch-test visit was drawn before the patch test was applied. Patients were eligible if aged 18 to 70, diagnosed with alopecia and judged suitable for DPC therapy, and pregnant patients were excluded. Total RNA was extracted from unfractionated whole blood collected in Tempus Blood RNA tubes. What the study reported, not specific to this receptor: Because every patient had alopecia, a presumed autoimmune disease, the patients' immune response might differ from that of healthy individuals. Expanded TCRs formed significantly more large CDR3 similarity clusters than pre-sensitization or healthy control sets, consistent with antigen-driven responses. The number of TCRs above 1 in 1000 frequency did not change with DPC sensitization; there was no evidence of global repertoire structure alterations. A positive correlation was found between the number of PT1 expanded TCRs and patch test score, with significance reached at thresholds 8, 16 and 32 but not 4. Repeated subsampling changed both the strength of the expansion versus patch-test correlation and the threshold at which that correlation became significant.

This clonotype was seen many times. What this receptor recognizes is not known. Per-nucleotide qualities are absent, and no much larger clonotype sits a single base away. The cysteine opens and the phenylalanine closes a CDR3 of 17 amino acids. The sequence is cut down to CDR3 DNA, 51 bases in frame from base 1. At the junction V is shortened by 4 bases and J by 4 bases, with 22 bases in between. In the germline V gene, CDR1 corresponds to MDHEN and CDR2 to SYDVKM. The library was produced with RACE. The instrument was a NextSeq 500. Library preparation attached unique molecular identifiers to individual cDNA molecules for quantitative, reproducible TCR counting. Both TCR alpha and TCR beta chains were sequenced from each blood RNA sample. Per the original workflow: A median of approximately 96,000 TCRs per sample was observed, with a range of about 23,224 to 690,600. V, J and CDR3 annotation of the TCR reads was performed with the Decombinator software suite. For the PS versus PT1 abundance plots, all samples were subsampled to the same number of TCRs (28,000). Expanded TCRs were defined as absent before sensitization and observed at least eight times at the 2-week time point. Using fastp at Q25 and MiXCR, TCRdb reprocessed the public reads and kept productive beta chains. Rows with one shared CDR3 protein collapse into an entry with the most common genes and DNA. The V and J calls and clone size come from TCRdb's table, not from the authors' own analysis. This sample holds around 300,000 distinct CDR3 sequences; around 7.7% were observed only once. 1.2% of the sample is taken by the ten largest.

The V and J segments used are TRBV28 and TRBJ1-2; the D gene identity is not certain. The origin of this receptor is a man aged 18 to 30 with alopecia areata. Some clones in this sample may be carry-over from other donors' samples. The specimen was whole blood, collected in connection with sensitization to the hapten diphenylcyclopropenone (DPC). CDR3 loop: CASSWAGLGRDFYGYTF. In nucleotide form, the sequence is TGTGCCAGCAGTTGGGCCGGATTGGGAAGGGATTTCTATGGCTACACCTTC.